The rows below give T cell receptor beta chains drawn from one sample of a study of blood T cell repertoires in COVID-19. Method: immunoSEQ multiplex PCR; TCRdb's copy keeps in-frame clones and lacks some. The sample contains under 150,000 clones, approximately 84% of which appear only once. The specimen was PBMCs or T cells enriched from blood (not recorded which). The receptors come from a man aged 50 to 59 in a cohort exposed to, infected with or recovered from COVID-19 (not recorded which). CDR3s include the opening cysteine and the closing phenylalanine or tryptophan. A D gene is named only where the DNA matches it firmly. Not all rows give a size; the values are once, few, many and, for expanded clones, a class.

>TRBJ1-4|TRBV18|TRBD1|NA
TGTGCCAGCTCACCGAGGACAGGAGATTATGAAAAACTGTTTTTT
CASSPRTGDYEKLFF
>TRBJ2-2|TRBV2|NA|NA
TGTGCCAGCAGTGAACGCGGCGGGACGGGTCCCGGGGAGCTGTTTTTT
CASSERGGTGPGELFF
>TRBJ2-1|TRBV19|NA|NA
TGTGCCAGTAGTATGGCCCCCGGTCGGGAGGAGCAGTTCTTC
CASSMAPGREEQFF
>TRBJ2-7|TRBV7-2|TRBD1|NA
TGTGCCAGCAGTCCAATGTTAAGGACAGGGGAGCTCGAGCAGTACTTC
CASSPMLRTGELEQYF
>TRBJ1-5|TRBV4-3|NA|few
TGCGCCAGCAGCCAGGAGACAGGAACTAATCAGCCCCAGCATTTT
CASSQETGTNQPQHF
>TRBJ2-5|TRBV15|NA|NA
TGTGCCACCAGCAGAGATATGGAACAGGAGTACTTC
CATSRDMEQEYF
>TRBJ2-1|TRBV5-1|TRBD2|NA
TGCGCCAGCACAGCGGGGGGGCTCAATGAGCAGTTCTTC
CASTAGGLNEQFF
>TRBJ2-2|TRBV27|TRBD2|NA
TGTGCCAGCAGTCTACGGACTAGCGGGAGTACCGGGGAGCTGTTTTTT
CASSLRTSGSTGELFF
>TRBJ2-7|TRBV28|NA|NA
TGTGCCAGCAACAACCGTGACGAGCAGTACTTC
CASNNRDEQYF
>TRBJ1-6|TRBV5-4|NA|NA
TGTGCCAGCAGCTTGGGCCGTGAGGTATCACCCCTCCACTTT
CASSLGREVSPLHF
>TRBJ2-2|TRBV7-9|NA|once
TGTGCCAGCAGCTTAGGAGGGACCGGGGAGCTGTTTTTT
CASSLGGTGELFF
>TRBJ1-1|TRBV12-2|NA|NA
TGTGCAAGTCGGGATCGGGGGAACACTGAAGCTTTCTTT
CASRDRGNTEAFF
>TRBJ2-1|TRBV5-1|TRBD2|NA
TGCGCCAGCAGCCAGGGACTAGATGGTAATGAGCAGTTCTTC
CASSQGLDGNEQFF
>TRBJ2-7|TRBV7-8|TRBD1|NA
TGTGCCAGCAGCCCGAAACTTGCCGGGACAGCTACCTACGAGCAGTACTTC
CASSPKLAGTATYEQYF
>TRBJ1-1|TRBV7-2|NA|NA
TGTGCCAGCAGCTCGACAGGAGAAAACACTGAAGCTTTCTTT
CASSSTGENTEAFF
>TRBJ2-1|TRBV19|TRBD2|NA
TGTGCCAGTAGGGGTAGCGGGAGGAGCTCCTACAATGAGCAGTTCTTC
CASRGSGRSSYNEQFF
>TRBJ1-4|TRBV6-5|NA|NA
TGTGCCAGCAGAGTTGGGGCTGTTAGTGAAAAACTGTTTTTT
CASRVGAVSEKLFF
>TRBJ2-5|TRBV11-2|TRBD2|NA
TGTGCCAGCAGCACCGGACTAGTTGAGACCCAGTACTTC
CASSTGLVETQYF
>TRBJ2-7|TRBV7-2|NA|NA
TGTGCCAGCATCACCCCGGGACTCTTTTTCTCCTACGAGCAGTACTTC
CASITPGLFFSYEQYF
>TRBJ2-5|TRBV19|NA|NA
TGTGCCAGTAGTTTGGGGCAGGGGCAAGAGACCCAGTACTTC
CASSLGQGQETQYF
>TRBJ2-3|TRBV7-2|TRBD2|NA
TGTGCCAGCAGCTTTAGCGGGAGTACGGATACGCAGTATTTT
CASSFSGSTDTQYF
>TRBJ2-7|TRBV12-3/TRBV12-4|NA|NA
TGTGCCAGCAGCATCGGGTCTTTGTACGAGCAGTACTTC
CASSIGSLYEQYF
>TRBJ2-3|TRBV21-1|NA|few
TGTGCCAGCAGCAATTCGGGAAATCCGGCCACTACAGATACGCAGTATTTT
CASSNSGNPATTDTQYF
>TRBJ1-3|TRBV19|NA|NA
TGTGCCAGTAGTTTACAGGACCTCTCTGGAAACACCATATATTTT
CASSLQDLSGNTIYF
>TRBJ2-7|TRBV27|TRBD1|NA
TGTGCCAGCAGTCCAGACATTCGGGACAGCCAGCGCTACGAGCAGTACTTC
CASSPDIRDSQRYEQYF
>TRBJ1-3|TRBV18|NA|NA
TGTGCCAGCTCACCACCTCCCGCTGGAAACACCATATATTTT
CASSPPPAGNTIYF
>TRBJ2-1|TRBV24-1|NA|NA
TGTGCCACCAGTGACTCCCGTTATGAGCAGTTCTTC
CATSDSRYEQFF